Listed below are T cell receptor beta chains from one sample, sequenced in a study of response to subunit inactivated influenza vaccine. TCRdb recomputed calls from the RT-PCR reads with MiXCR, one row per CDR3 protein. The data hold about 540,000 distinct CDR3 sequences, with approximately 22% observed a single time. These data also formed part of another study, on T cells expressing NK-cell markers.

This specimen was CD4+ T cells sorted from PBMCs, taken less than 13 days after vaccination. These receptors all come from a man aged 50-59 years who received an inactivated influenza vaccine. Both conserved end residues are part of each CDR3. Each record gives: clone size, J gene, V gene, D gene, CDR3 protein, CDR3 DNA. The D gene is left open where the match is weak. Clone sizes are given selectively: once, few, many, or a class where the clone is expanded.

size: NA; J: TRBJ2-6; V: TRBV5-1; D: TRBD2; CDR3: CASSWDYSGANVLTF; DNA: TGCGCCAGCAGCTGGGACTACTCTGGGGCCAACGTCCTGACTTTC
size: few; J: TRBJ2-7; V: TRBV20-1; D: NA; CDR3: CSARAPGQRTLAATYEQYF; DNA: TGCAGTGCTAGAGCGCCGGGACAGAGAACTCTAGCGGCTACCTACGAGCAGTACTTC
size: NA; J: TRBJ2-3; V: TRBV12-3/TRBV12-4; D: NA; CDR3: CASSVASSTDTQYF; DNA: TGTGCCAGCAGTGTGGCTAGTAGCACAGATACGCAGTATTTT
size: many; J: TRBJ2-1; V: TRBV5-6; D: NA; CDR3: CASSLELRYNEQFF; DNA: TGTGCCAGCAGTTTGGAACTTAGGTACAATGAGCAGTTCTTC
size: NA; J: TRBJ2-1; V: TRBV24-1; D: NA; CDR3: CATSDGGLKSEQFF; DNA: TGTGCCACCAGTGATGGGGGTCTTAAGAGTGAGCAGTTCTTC
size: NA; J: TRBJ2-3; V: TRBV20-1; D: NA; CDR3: CSARASPWGKTDTQYF; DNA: TGCAGTGCTAGAGCTAGTCCCTGGGGGAAGACAGATACGCAGTATTTT
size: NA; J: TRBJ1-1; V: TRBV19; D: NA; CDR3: CASSVSRVNTEAFF; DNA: TGTGCCAGTAGTGTATCCCGGGTAAACACTGAAGCTTTCTTT
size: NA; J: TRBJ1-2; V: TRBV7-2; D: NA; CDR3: CASRGGLNYGYTF; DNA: TGTGCCAGCAGGGGGGGCCTTAACTATGGCTACACCTTC
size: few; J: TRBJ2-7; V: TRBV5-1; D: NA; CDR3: CASSFIDSASYEQYF; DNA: TGCGCCAGCAGCTTTATAGACAGCGCTTCCTACGAGCAGTACTTC
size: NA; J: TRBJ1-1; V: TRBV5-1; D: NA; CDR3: CASSLEGVKAEAFF; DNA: TGCGCCAGCAGCTTGGAAGGGGTGAAAGCTGAAGCTTTCTTT
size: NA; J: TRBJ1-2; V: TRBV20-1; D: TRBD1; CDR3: CSASPSPTDREGYTF; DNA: TGCAGTGCTAGCCCTAGCCCGACTGACAGGGAAGGCTACACCTTC
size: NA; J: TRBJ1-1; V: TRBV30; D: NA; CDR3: CACKGKGGTEAFF; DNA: TGTGCCTGTAAGGGGAAAGGGGGTACTGAAGCTTTCTTT
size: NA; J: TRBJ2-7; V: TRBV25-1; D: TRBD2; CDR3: CASSGYGGGLQYF; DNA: TGTGCCAGCAGTGGTTACGGGGGAGGGCTGCAGTACTTC
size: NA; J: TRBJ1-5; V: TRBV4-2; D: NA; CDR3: CASSQDGTESNQPQHF; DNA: TGTGCCAGCAGCCAGGACGGGACCGAGAGCAATCAGCCCCAGCATTTT
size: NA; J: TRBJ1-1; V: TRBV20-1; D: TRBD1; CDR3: CSADGQGGTEAFF; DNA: TGCAGTGCAGACGGACAGGGAGGAACTGAAGCTTTCTTT
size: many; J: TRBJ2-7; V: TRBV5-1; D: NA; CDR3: CASSRRASAKNYEQYF; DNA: TGCGCCAGCAGCCGCCGGGCGTCAGCAAAGAATTACGAGCAGTACTTC